The next 9 T cell receptor beta chains were all read from a single sample in a study of cytomegalovirus exposure and HLA in healthy donors. It was with 60 Vbeta and 13 Jbeta primers that the PCR ran. Sequenced by immunoSEQ multiplex PCR; TCRdb stores in-frame clones only, minus some. Of 150,000 to 200,000 clones in the sample, about 75% were seen once. The sequencing sample was made of PBMCs. These receptors all stem from a female donor in good health and CMV-seronegative.

The gene calls are TRBV30 and TRBJ2-5, with 8 bases lining up with TRBD2. The CDR3 totals 13 residues. Germline loops: CDR1 GTSNPN, CDR2 SVGIG (reference sequence). J lost 4 bases, V lost 3 bases, and 4 bases had no gene match. For the CDR3, the DNA is TGTGCCTGGAGCGCCGGGACTAGAGAGACCCAGTACTTC. It yields the protein CAWSAGTRETQYF.

The chain couples TRBV2 to TRBJ1-5; 10 bases agree with TRBD1. Trimming took 4 bases from V and 4 from J; bases not matched to a gene: 7. CDR3 length: 16 amino acids. Germline CDR1 is SNHLY and CDR2 is FYNNEI. The CDR3 sequence: CASSGKTGGINQPQHF. The CDR3 DNA is TGTGCCAGCAGTGGTAAGACAGGGGGCATTAATCAGCCCCAGCATTTT.

This chain connects TRBV6-1 to TRBJ1-6; 9 nucleotides agree with TRBD1. From germline, CDR1 is MNHNS and CDR2 SASEGT. CDR3 length: 15 residues. V was pared by 7 bases and J by 4 bases, with 5 bases of the junction left unmatched. This chain's CDR3 is CASITGTGYNSPLHF. The CDR3 DNA sequence: TGTGCCAGCATTACCGGGACAGGGTATAATTCACCCCTCCACTTT.

This clone was detected a few times. The chain uses TRBV7-8 and TRBJ2-5; D is ambiguous. Germline V lookup: CDR1 SGHVS, CDR2 FQNEAQ. This CDR3 has 13 residues. The ends were cut back, 2 bases at V and 4 bases at J, with 8 bases in the middle. In DNA, the CDR3 is TGTGCCAGCAGCTTACCACAGAGAGAGACCCAGTACTTC. This codes for CASSLPQRETQYF. The full variable domain, completed using reference TRBV7-8 and TRBJ2-5, is GAGVSQSPRYKVAKRGQDVALRCDPISGHVSLFWYQQALGQGPEFLTYFQNEAQLDKSGLPSDRFFAERPEGSVSTLKIQRTQQEDSAVYLCASSLPQRETQYFGPGTRLLVL.

Remarks on this clone: Additional DNA sequences in this sample encode the identical CDR3. This chain's CDR3 is CASSATGDPETQYF. CDR3 coding DNA: TGTGCCAGCAGCGCTACAGGGGACCCAGAGACCCAGTACTTC. The chain joins TRBV9 to TRBJ2-5; 7 bases match TRBD1. Germline V gene sequence: CDR1 SGDLS, CDR2 YYNGEE. This CDR3 region has 14 residues. Trimming cost V 3 bases and J 4 bases; bases outside gene matches: 6.

The chain combines TRBV2 with TRBJ1-1; TRBD1 matches 9 bases. V trimming: 6 bases; J trimming: 4 bases; junction bases outside the gene matches: 9. The germline V gene has CDR1 SNHLY and CDR2 FYNNEI. CDR3 length equals 15 residues. Written as DNA, the CDR3 is TGTGCCAGCAGAGCCGAACAGGGGGCGGTCACTGAAGCTTTCTTT. This translates into CASRAEQGAVTEAFF.

Only a few counts were recorded for this clone. The chain is built from TRBV2 and TRBJ1-5, with D possibly TRBD1 on 6 matching bases. V shed 6 bases and J shed 3 bases, with 12 bases lying between them. The germline V gene has CDR1 SNHLY and CDR2 FYNNEI. This CDR3 is 14 amino acids long. For the CDR3, the DNA is TGTGCCAGCAGCTTCGGACAGCTCAATCAGCCCCAGCATTTT. Protein sequence: CASSFGQLNQPQHF.

The rearrangement uses TRBV18 and TRBJ2-7, with a possible D match to TRBD2 (6 bases). The V and J ends lost 6 bases and 2 bases respectively, with 14 bases between them. The CDR3 loop spans 14 amino acids. Germline V lookup: CDR1 KGHSH, CDR2 LQKENI. The CDR3 nucleotides read TGTGCCAGCTCGACGGGACTCCTGACCTACGAGCAGTACTTC. Translated: CASSTGLLTYEQYF.

This chain uses TRBV2 with TRBJ2-7, with 9 bases matching TRBD2. Trimming removed 7 bases from V and 2 bases from J; junction bases left unmatched: 3. This CDR3 contains 13 residues. Germline values: CDR1 SNHLY, CDR2 FYNNEI. CDR3 DNA: TGTGCCAGCACTAGCGGGACCCCCTACGAGCAGTACTTC. Its protein is CASTSGTPYEQYF.